This T cell receptor beta chain was captured by sequencing in a study of T-cell memory formation after mild COVID-19. Findings of the study overall: Several responding clones turned up in pre-infection memory, indicating that cross-reactive memory may have taken part. The main location of contracting CD4+ clones was CM and EM, and that of contracting CD8+ clones was EMRA. Clones shrinking from day 15 to 85 showed even CD4/CD8 mixes; later expanders tilted CD4+.

In its sample, this clonotype is medium-sized. Its antigen is still unknown. A 5'RACE reaction primed in the constant segment made cDNA libraries of TCR alpha and TCR beta, and these carried sample barcodes and UMIs. Each CDR3 protein is one row after TCRdb ran MiXCR on the 5' RACE reads. The sample lists roughly 310,000 distinct CDR3 sequences; 15% to 20% were seen once. The CDR3 is 17 residues long. In germline, CDR1 is SGHRS, CDR2 YFSETQ. The J segment lost 4 bases and the V segment lost 0 bases, leaving 6 bases of the junction unmatched. The V gene is TRBV5-1, the J gene TRBJ2-1; TRBD2 aligns across 11 bases. The receptor's source is a man younger than 35 who had mild COVID-19 (a few samples of this study predate the infection). Cell type and time point are not known. Sequencing was carried out using PBMCs or a T cell subset sorted from them (not recorded which). The CDR3 sequence: CASSLAPLAGGYNEQFF. The CDR3 coding sequence is TGCGCCAGCAGCTTGGCCCCCCTAGCGGGGGGTTACAATGAGCAGTTCTTC.